The 29 T cell receptor beta chains given below trace back to one sample, sequenced in a study of blood T cell repertoires in COVID-19. The data were produced by immunoSEQ multiplex PCR, yet TCRdb's version contains in-frame clones alone and is incomplete. The sample shows some 670,000 clones, 75% to 90% of them seen only once. Sequenced material: peripheral blood. These receptors originate from a woman in her late teens or twenties with acute or convalescent COVID-19.

The rearrangement uses TRBV6-5 and TRBJ1-4, with D perhaps TRBD1 (5 bases). Germline-derived CDR1 and CDR2 are MNHEY and SVGAGI. With 8 bases removed from V and 8 bases from J, the gap between germline ends came to 15 bases. The CDR3 runs 13 residues. CDR3 loop: CASGGREREKLFF. The CDR3 DNA reads as TGTGCCAGCGGCGGCAGGGAAAGGGAAAAACTGTTTTTT.

About this clone itself: This same CDR3 is encoded by further DNA sequences in the sample. The chain recombines TRBV3-1 (or the pseudogene TRBV3-2) with TRBJ1-1, with D possibly being TRBD1 (6 bases). CDR1 and CDR2 from the germline V gene are LGHDT and YNNKEL (reference sequence). Trimming took off 4 bases at V and 1 base at J, with 7 bases between the two ends. The CDR3 consists of 13 residues. CDR3 sequence reads: CASSLGGNTEAFF. Written as DNA, the CDR3 is TGTGCCAGCAGCCTAGGGGGGAACACTGAAGCTTTCTTT.

The chain carries TRBV6-1 and TRBJ1-2; TRBD1 aligns across 7 bases. Germline lookup yields CDR1 MNHNS and CDR2 SASEGT. V shed 2 bases and J 8 bases; nucleotides not matched to a gene: 5. This CDR3 spans 13 amino acids. CDR3 sequence (DNA): TGTGCCAGCAGTGAAACAGGGGTACTCGGCTACACCTTC. It encodes CASSETGVLGYTF.

This sequence joins TRBV9 and TRBJ1-6; 8 bases fit TRBD1. The CDR3 is 14 residues long. The V gene end was trimmed by 3 bases and the J gene end by 7 bases; junction bases not matched to a gene: 3. The V gene's germline CDR1 is SGDLS and CDR2 YYNGEE. CDR3 nucleotide sequence: TGTGCCAGCAGCGGCACAGGGGGAAATTCACCCCTCCACTTT. It translates to CASSGTGGNSPLHF.

The V and J genes are TRBV2 and TRBJ1-2; the D is unclear. V was shortened by 7 bases and J by 8 bases, with 11 bases between the two germline ends. The CDR3 loop spans 11 amino acids. Germline assignment: CDR1 SNHLY and CDR2 FYNNEI. The CDR3 loop is CASTRTGGYTF. The CDR3 DNA sequence: TGTGCCAGCACTCGAACGGGAGGCTACACCTTC.

The J gene is TRBJ1-1, the V gene TRBV5-6, with D perhaps matching TRBD1 (5 bases). Germline-derived CDR1 and CDR2 are SGHDT and YYEEEE. This CDR3 region has 16 residues. Between the trimmed V and J ends, which lost 3 bases and 3 bases, there was a span of 18 bases. For the CDR3, the DNA is TGTGCCAGCAGCTCCTTAAAGGGGCTTGGGGACACTGAAGCTTTCTTT. Protein: CASSSLKGLGDTEAFF. Using reference TRBV5-6 and TRBJ1-1 for the parts outside the CDR3, the full variable domain is DAGVTQSPTHLIKTRGQQVTLRCSPKSGHDTVSWYQQALGQGPQFIFQYYEEEERQRGNFPDRFSGHQFPNYSSELNVNALLLGDSALYLCASSSLKGLGDTEAFFGQGTRLTVV.

This clone was seen a few times. The chain employs TRBV12-5 and TRBJ2-2; tentatively, D is TRBD2 (5 bases). The V gene lost 0 bases and the J gene lost 4 bases, with 9 bases spanning the gap. Germline-derived CDR1 and CDR2 are LGHNT and FRNRAP. This CDR3 has 15 residues. In DNA form, the CDR3 reads TGTGCTAGTGGTTTGGTAATAGCGTCCACCGGGGAGCTGTTTTTT. The encoded protein is CASGLVIASTGELFF.

The V gene is TRBV4-3, the J gene TRBJ1-2; D might be TRBD1 (5 bases). The V gene lost 1 base and the J gene lost 4 bases, with 13 bases spanning the gap. CDR3 length equals 15 residues. Per the germline V gene, CDR1 is LGHNA and CDR2 is YSLEER. The CDR3 DNA is TGCGCCAGCAGCCAAGTGCGGCAGGGAGGCTATGGCTACACCTTC. It codes for CASSQVRQGGYGYTF.

The chain employs TRBV7-3 and TRBJ2-7; 13 bases fit TRBD2. The CDR3 is made up of 15 amino acids. CDR1 SGHTA and CDR2 FQGTGA come from the germline V gene. The V segment lost 5 bases and the J segment 2 bases; nucleotides outside the gene matches: 3. The CDR3 region is CASSRTSGGAYEQYF. CDR3 in DNA: TGTGCCAGCAGCCGGACTAGCGGGGGAGCCTACGAGCAGTACTTC.

J is TRBJ1-2 and V is TRBV6-6; D is ambiguous. The germline gives CDR1 MNHNY, CDR2 SVGAGI (reference sequence). The V gene lost 5 bases and the J gene lost 2 bases, with 9 bases spanning the gap. This CDR3 has 13 amino acids. The CDR3 DNA reads TGTGCCAGCAGTACAGCCACCAACTATGGCTACACCTTC. This translates into CASSTATNYGYTF.

The CDR3 bases are TGTGCCAGCTCACCGACACTGAACACTGAAGCTTTCTTT. This sequence encodes CASSPTLNTEAFF. This chain links TRBV18 with TRBJ1-1, with D uncertain. CDR1 and CDR2 from the germline V gene are KGHSH and LQKENI. The V end lost 3 bases, the J end lost 0 bases, and 5 bases lay between the germline ends. The CDR3 sequence is 13 residues long.

This chain joins TRBV18 and TRBJ2-7; 9 bases line up with TRBD1. Germline CDR1 is KGHSH and CDR2 is LQKENI. The J segment lost 4 bases and the V segment lost 1 base, leaving 5 bases of the junction unmatched. This CDR3 is 15 amino acids long. For the CDR3, the DNA is TGTGCCAGCTCACCACTTGGGGACAGGGCGTACGAGCAGTACTTC. This sequence encodes CASSPLGDRAYEQYF.

The chain carries TRBV19 and TRBJ2-1; the D gene is possibly TRBD2 (6 bases). Germline V gene sequence: CDR1 LNHDA, CDR2 SQIVND (reference sequence). Between the trimmed V and J ends, which lost 3 bases and 4 bases, there was a span of 13 bases. The CDR3 is 15 residues long. CDR3 nucleotide sequence: TGTGCCAGTAGTATTGGTGGGGGGTCTTACAATGAGCAGTTCTTC. Translated: CASSIGGGSYNEQFF.

V and J are TRBV19 and TRBJ2-7, with a possible D match to TRBD1 (6 bases). Trimming removed 6 bases from V and 2 bases from J, with 14 bases in between. CDR1 LNHDA and CDR2 SQIVND come from the germline V gene (reference sequence). The CDR3 consists of 14 residues. The CDR3 DNA reads as TGTGCCAGTAGGAAGAGACAGGACACCTACGAGCAGTACTTC. It encodes CASRKRQDTYEQYF.

The chain employs TRBV3-1 (or the pseudogene TRBV3-2) and TRBJ1-3; no clear D gene. The CDR3 loop spans 14 amino acids. Germline V gene lookup returns CDR1 LGHDT and CDR2 YNNKEL (reference sequence). Trimming left V 4 bases short and J 1 base short, with 8 bases between. The CDR3 loop is CASSLQPSGNTIYF. In DNA form, the CDR3 reads TGTGCCAGCAGCCTACAACCGTCTGGAAACACCATATATTTT.

V and J are TRBV24-1 and TRBJ2-3, with 7 nucleotides matching TRBD2. V dropped 5 bases and J dropped 4; count of bases not matched to a gene: 8. This CDR3 is built from 15 residues. Germline V gives CDR1 KGHDR, CDR2 SFDVKD. DNA of the CDR3: TGTGCCACCAGTGGGGCGGGGGTTAAGGCAGATACGCAGTATTTT. Translation gives CATSGAGVKADTQYF.

The gene calls are TRBV5-1 and TRBJ2-1, with 16 bases matching TRBD2. The germline V gene has CDR1 SGHRS and CDR2 YFSETQ. Trimming cost V 4 bases and J 1 base; bases outside gene matches: 5. The CDR3 has 18 amino acids. As DNA, the CDR3 is TGCGCCAGCAGCCCGGGACTAGCGGGGGGGACTTCCTACAATGAGCAGTTCTTC. Its protein is CASSPGLAGGTSYNEQFF.

V and J are TRBV20-1 and TRBJ1-2, with D perhaps matching TRBD1 (5 bases). Trimming cost V 3 bases and J 4 bases, with 21 bases left between them. The V gene's germline CDR1 is DFQATT and CDR2 SNEGSKA (reference sequence). The CDR3 consists of 16 residues. The CDR3 nucleotides are TGCAGTGCTAGTCCGGTCGCAGGGAAGAAGGCCTATGGCTACACCTTC. Protein product: CSASPVAGKKAYGYTF.

The rearrangement links TRBV9 to TRBJ1-2; a possible D gene is TRBD1 (5 bases). Germline loops: CDR1 SGDLS, CDR2 YYNGEE. The germline V and J ends were trimmed by 0 bases and 5 bases, with 17 bases remaining between them. The CDR3 runs to 16 residues. The CDR3 is CASSVDTFDSVYGYTF. The DNA for the CDR3 is TGTGCCAGCAGCGTAGACACCTTCGACAGTGTATATGGCTACACCTTC.

CDR3: CASSRPGQGVYEQYF. Here the CDR3 DNA reads TGTGCCAGCAGCCGCCCGGGACAGGGTGTCTACGAGCAGTACTTC. V is TRBV28 and J is TRBJ2-7, with 9 positions matching TRBD1. Trimming removed 6 bases from V and 3 bases from J; junction bases left unmatched: 9. The CDR3 has 15 amino acids. Germline values: CDR1 MDHEN, CDR2 SYDVKM.

The genes are TRBV10-2 and TRBJ1-3, with no clear D. The germline V and J ends were trimmed by 6 bases and 0 bases, with 6 bases remaining between them. Germline V lookup: CDR1 WSHSY, CDR2 SAAADI. The CDR3 is 13 residues long. CDR3 amino acids: CASSQDSGNTIYF. The DNA for the CDR3 is TGCGCCAGCAGCCAGGACTCTGGAAACACCATATATTTT.

The chain carries TRBV21-1 and TRBJ1-2; TRBD1, the table's D call, lacks a check against the DNA. TRBV21-1 is a pseudogene. This CDR3 is 17 amino acids long. CDR3 in DNA: TGTGCCAGCAGCAAAATCTTCTGGACAGCCCCAAACTATGGCTACACCTTC. It specifies CASSKIFWTAPNYGYTF.

This chain links TRBV9 with TRBJ2-2; D remains ambiguous. Germline V gene data show CDR1 as SGDLS and CDR2 as YYNGEE. V was clipped by 0 bases and J by 0 bases, with 6 bases between them. The CDR3 has 15 residues. The CDR3 sequence: CASSVGSANTGELFF. The CDR3 nucleotides are TGTGCCAGCAGCGTAGGGAGTGCGAACACCGGGGAGCTGTTTTTT.

This clone is a singleton in its sample. The V call is TRBV30, the J call TRBJ2-2; 7 nucleotides line up with TRBD1. J was trimmed by 1 base and V by 0 bases; bases with no gene match: 2. There are 15 residues in the CDR3. Germline V CDR1 and CDR2: GTSNPN, SVGIG (reference sequence). CDR3 sequence reads: CAWSVWTGNTGELFF. The CDR3 DNA is TGTGCCTGGAGTGTTTGGACAGGGAACACCGGGGAGCTGTTTTTT.

The sample holds one count of this clone. The J gene is TRBJ1-4, the V gene TRBV24-1; no clear D gene. CDR3 length: 14 amino acids. Trimming removed 3 bases from V and 4 bases from J, with 8 bases in between. Germline CDR1 is KGHDR and CDR2 is SFDVKD. The CDR3 loop reads CATSDSDGNEKLFF. The CDR3 DNA reads as TGTGCCACCAGTGATAGCGACGGTAATGAAAAACTGTTTTTT.

The V call is TRBV30, the J call TRBJ1-6; no definite D call. V was trimmed by 4 bases and J by 0 bases, leaving 19 bases between them. CDR3 length: 18 residues. Germline V gene sequence: CDR1 GTSNPN, CDR2 SVGIG (reference sequence). The CDR3: CAWMGRPRKSSYNSPLHF. The CDR3 coding sequence is TGTGCCTGGATGGGTAGACCCAGGAAAAGCTCCTATAATTCACCCCTCCACTTT.

The rearrangement joins TRBV19 to TRBJ1-1, with TRBD1 matching 9 bases. J was trimmed by 5 bases and V by 4 bases; bases with no gene match: 5. The CDR3 spans 14 residues. CDR1 and CDR2 (germline): LNHDA, SQIVND (reference sequence). CDR3 loop: CASSKRTGVTEAFF. CDR3 DNA: TGTGCCAGTAGTAAAAGGACAGGGGTGACTGAAGCTTTCTTT.

Only one count was recorded for this clone. This chain uses TRBV7-2 with TRBJ1-2; D remains ambiguous. V dropped 7 bases and J dropped 5 bases, with 26 bases sitting between them. The CDR3 totals 17 residues. CDR1 and CDR2 from the germline V gene are SGHTA and FQGNSA. DNA of the CDR3: TGTGCCAGCACCCCTGGGGAGGGCGCAACCTTCTGGTATGGCTACACCTTC. The encoded protein is CASTPGEGATFWYGYTF.

This clone was recorded once. The chain combines TRBV7-9 with TRBJ2-1, with a weak D call TRBD1 (6 bases). The CDR3 has 15 residues. CDR1 is SEHNR and CDR2 is FQNEAQ in the germline V gene (reference sequence). V lost 7 bases and J 2 bases, leaving 15 bases between the germline ends. This chain's CDR3 is CASIDLDRPYNEQFF. CDR3 sequence (DNA): TGTGCCAGCATCGACTTGGACAGACCCTACAATGAGCAGTTCTTC.